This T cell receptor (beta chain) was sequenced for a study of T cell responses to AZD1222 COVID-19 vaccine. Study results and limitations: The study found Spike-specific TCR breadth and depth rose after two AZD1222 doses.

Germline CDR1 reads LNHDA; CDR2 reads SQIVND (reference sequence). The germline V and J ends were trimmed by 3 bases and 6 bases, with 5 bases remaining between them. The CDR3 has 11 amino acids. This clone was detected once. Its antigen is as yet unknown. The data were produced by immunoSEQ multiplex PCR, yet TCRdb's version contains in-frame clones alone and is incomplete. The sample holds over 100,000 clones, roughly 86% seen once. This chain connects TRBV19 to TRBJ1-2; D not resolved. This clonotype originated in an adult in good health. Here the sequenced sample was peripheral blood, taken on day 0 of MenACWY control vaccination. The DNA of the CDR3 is TGTGCCAGTAGTATCGGGGATGGCTACACCTTC. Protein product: CASSIGDGYTF.